This passage covers 26 T cell receptor beta chains from one sample sequenced in a study of shared clonotypes between healthy human individuals. Data came from immunoSEQ multiplex PCR; TCRdb stores just in-frame clones and leaves some out. This sample has some 2,100,000 clones, with approximately 94% found just once. The sequencing input was naive CD4+ T cells sorted from blood. As for subset: CD45RA+ positively selected. The receptors were sampled from a man aged 18 to 30 in good health.

Notes on this clone: The same CDR3 also results from other DNA sequences found in this sample. The CDR3 sequence is CAWSRGENTEAFF. CDR3 DNA sequence: TGTGCCTGGAGTAGGGGGGAGAACACTGAAGCTTTCTTT. The chain is built from TRBV30 and TRBJ1-1; possibly TRBD1 for D (6 bases). V shed 2 bases and J shed 1 base, with 8 bases lying between them. This CDR3 spans 13 amino acids. CDR1 GTSNPN and CDR2 SVGIG come from the germline V gene (reference sequence).

The chain is built from TRBV9 and TRBJ2-7; D is uncertain. Trimming pared 3 bases from V and 2 bases from J, leaving 15 bases between. CDR3 length: 15 amino acids. Germline CDR1 reads SGDLS; CDR2 reads YYNGEE. CDR3 loop: CASSDSLDNAYEQYF. The CDR3 region has the DNA TGTGCCAGCAGCGACTCCCTAGATAACGCCTACGAGCAGTACTTC.

This clone was seen a few times. The chain has TRBV19 and TRBJ1-1; the D is unclear. V lost 4 bases to trimming and J lost 3 bases, with 9 bases between them. CDR3 length: 13 residues. CDR1 and CDR2 (germline): LNHDA, SQIVND (reference sequence). The CDR3 bases are TGTGCCAGTAGTAAAGACACCTACACTGAAGCTTTCTTT. Translated: CASSKDTYTEAFF. Looking up the rest from reference TRBV19 and TRBJ1-1 gives the full variable domain: DGGITQSPKYLFRKEGQNVTLSCEQNLNHDAMYWYRQDPGQGLRLIYYSQIVNDFQKGDIAEGYSVSREKKESFPLTVTSAQKNPTAFYLCASSKDTYTEAFFGQGTRLTVV.

The chain recombines TRBV10-3 with TRBJ2-7, with 7 bases identical to TRBD1. CDR1 ENHRY and CDR2 SYGVKD come from the germline V gene. With V trimmed by 7 bases and J by 0 bases, 6 bases remained unmatched. This CDR3 has 14 amino acids. CDR3 bases: TGTGCCATCACTCCGACAGGGAGCTCCTACGAGCAGTACTTC. This translates into CAITPTGSSYEQYF.

As DNA, the CDR3 is TGTGCCAGCAGTTTTCGGGGCAGGGCAATGGAAGATACGCAGTATTTT. Translating it yields CASSFRGRAMEDTQYF. The chain uses TRBV27 and TRBJ2-3, with D tentatively TRBD1 or TRBD2 (5 bases each). The CDR3 is 16 residues long. V shed 3 bases and J shed 5 bases, with 18 bases lying between them. In germline, CDR1 is MNHEY, CDR2 SMNVEV (reference sequence).

The genes are TRBV11-1 and TRBJ2-1; a weak D match, TRBD2 (5 bases). Trimming removed 4 bases at V and 5 bases at J, with 15 bases between. There are 15 residues in the CDR3. Germline CDR1 is SGHAT and CDR2 is FQDESV (reference sequence). As DNA, the CDR3 is TGTGCCAGCAGCTCCCCCGGGCCTAGCCACAATGAGCAGTTCTTC. This sequence encodes CASSSPGPSHNEQFF. Using reference TRBV11-1 and TRBJ2-1 for the parts outside the CDR3, the full variable domain is EAEVAQSPRYKITEKSQAVAFWCDPISGHATLYWYRQILGQGPELLVQFQDESVVDDSQLPKDRFSAERLKGVDSTLKIQPAELGDSAMYLCASSSPGPSHNEQFFGPGTRLTVL.

The sample holds one count of this clone. J is TRBJ2-7 and V is TRBV6-1, with a weak D call TRBD1 (6 bases). Germline V CDR1 and CDR2: MNHNS, SASEGT. V was trimmed by 2 bases and J by 2 bases, leaving 10 bases between them. The CDR3 runs to 14 residues. The CDR3 bases are TGTGCCAGCAGTGAATGGGGACAAACCTACGAGCAGTACTTC. The encoded protein is CASSEWGQTYEQYF.

This chain joins TRBV5-1 and TRBJ2-3, with TRBD1 matching 7 bases. V dropped 0 bases and J dropped 2; count of bases not matched to a gene: 3. Germline V gene sequence: CDR1 SGHRS, CDR2 YFSETQ. This CDR3 is 15 amino acids long. The CDR3 DNA reads as TGCGCCAGCAGCTTGGCACAGGGGAACACAGATACGCAGTATTTT. Amino acids: CASSLAQGNTDTQYF.

V usage is TRBV18 and J usage is TRBJ2-5; either TRBD1 or TRBD2 may supply D (5 bases each). There are 14 residues in the CDR3. Germline values: CDR1 KGHSH, CDR2 LQKENI. The ends were cut back, 6 bases at V and 5 bases at J, with 16 bases in the middle. The CDR3 loop is CASSPTRGRETQYF. CDR3 coding DNA: TGTGCCAGCTCTCCCACCCGGGGACGGGAGACCCAGTACTTC.

The sample holds one count of this clone. This CDR3 is also generated by other DNA sequences in the sample. The rearrangement joins TRBV2 to TRBJ2-5; no firm D call. CDR3 size: 11 residues. Trimming stripped 6 bases from V and 4 bases from J, with 6 bases between. In germline, CDR1 is SNHLY, CDR2 FYNNEI. The CDR3 spells CASRDLETQYF. For the CDR3, the DNA is TGTGCCAGCAGGGACCTAGAGACCCAGTACTTC.

As regards this clone: Other nucleotide sequences from this sample produce the same CDR3. CDR3 loop: CASSLQGNYGYTF. The CDR3 DNA is TGTGCCAGCAGCTTACAGGGAAACTATGGCTACACCTTC. This chain joins TRBV5-6 and TRBJ1-2; D may be TRBD1 (6 bases). CDR1 and CDR2 (germline): SGHDT, YYEEEE. The CDR3 spans 13 residues. The V gene lost 2 bases and the J gene lost 2 bases, with 7 bases spanning the gap. The full variable domain, rest sourced from reference TRBV5-6 and TRBJ1-2, is DAGVTQSPTHLIKTRGQQVTLRCSPKSGHDTVSWYQQALGQGPQFIFQYYEEEERQRGNFPDRFSGHQFPNYSSELNVNALLLGDSALYLCASSLQGNYGYTFGSGTRLTVV.

The chain employs TRBV2 and TRBJ1-6; D perhaps matches TRBD1 (5 bases). The CDR3 runs to 12 residues. V was shortened by 6 bases and J by 11 bases, with 11 bases between the two germline ends. Germline-derived CDR1 and CDR2 are SNHLY and FYNNEI. CDR3 sequence reads: CASRPEQAPLHF. The CDR3 region has the DNA TGTGCCAGCAGGCCAGAACAGGCACCCCTCCACTTT.

A remark on this clone: The sample carries other DNA sequences with the same CDR3. V is TRBV11-3 and J is TRBJ2-1; D is ambiguous. Trimming pared 0 bases from V and 0 bases from J, leaving 6 bases between. Germline CDR1 reads SGHNT; CDR2 reads YENEEA. This CDR3 comprises 15 residues. The CDR3 protein is CASSLDGSSYNEQFF. In DNA form, the CDR3 reads TGTGCCAGCAGCTTAGACGGTAGCTCCTACAATGAGCAGTTCTTC.

The chain employs TRBV30 and TRBJ2-7; 14 bases map to TRBD2. The CDR3 length is 16 residues. V dropped 4 bases and J dropped 3; count of bases not matched to a gene: 8. The V gene's germline CDR1 is GTSNPN and CDR2 SVGIG (reference sequence). The CDR3: CAWTGTSGSRDYEQYF. The CDR3, as DNA: TGTGCCTGGACCGGGACTAGCGGGAGTCGGGACTACGAGCAGTACTTC.

The genes are TRBV2 and TRBJ1-6, with TRBD1 matching over 11 bases. The CDR3 sequence is 16 residues long. Germline V lookup: CDR1 SNHLY, CDR2 FYNNEI. Unmatched junction bases numbered 2, after V lost 1 base and J lost 6 bases. CDR3 region: CASSEDGTGGNSPLHF. The CDR3 DNA is TGTGCCAGCAGTGAAGACGGGACAGGGGGTAATTCACCCCTCCACTTT.

The chain combines TRBV11-2 with TRBJ2-3; TRBD1 aligns across 7 bases. Trimming took 4 bases from V and 14 from J; bases not matched to a gene: 12. This CDR3 contains 13 residues. Germline V CDR1 and CDR2: SGHAT, FQNNGV. The CDR3 DNA sequence: TGTGCCAGCAGCTCCGGACAGGTTGCTATTAGGTATTTT. This gives the protein CASSSGQVAIRYF.

The CDR3 bases are TGTGCCAGCGGGGATAGCACAGATACGCAGTATTTT. It codes for CASGDSTDTQYF. This chain links TRBV28 with TRBJ2-3; D unclear. This CDR3 spans 12 amino acids. From germline, CDR1 is MDHEN and CDR2 SYDVKM. V lost 8 bases to trimming and J lost 0 bases, with 6 bases between them.

The chain has TRBV5-4 and TRBJ2-7; D remains ambiguous. The CDR3 extends over 13 amino acids. Between the trimmed V and J ends, which lost 4 bases and 0 bases, there was a span of 8 bases. Germline V gene data show CDR1 as SGHNT and CDR2 as YYREEE (reference sequence). CDR3 sequence: CASSLPSSYEQYF. Written as DNA, the CDR3 is TGTGCCAGCAGCCTCCCCTCCTCCTACGAGCAGTACTTC. The full variable domain, with the rest looked up from reference TRBV5-4 and TRBJ2-7, is ETGVTQSPTHLIKTRGQQVTLRCSSQSGHNTVSWYQQALGQGPQFIFQYYREEENGRGNFPPRFSGLQFPNYSSELNVNALELDDSALYLCASSLPSSYEQYFGPGTRLTVT.

This chain connects TRBV7-9 to TRBJ1-1; weak D call: TRBD1 (5 bases). Germline CDR1 is SEHNR and CDR2 is FQNEAQ (reference sequence). V shed 5 bases and J shed 0 bases, with 13 bases lying between them. The CDR3 extends over 15 amino acids. Written as DNA, the CDR3 is TGTGCCAGCAGCCAGGGAGTCTACATGAACACTGAAGCTTTCTTT. Translated: CASSQGVYMNTEAFF.

The V call is TRBV10-3, the J call TRBJ1-1, with 8 nucleotides matching TRBD1. V lost 6 bases and J lost 0; bases outside the gene matches: 6. CDR1 ENHRY and CDR2 SYGVKD come from the germline V gene. The CDR3 extends over 15 amino acids. DNA of the CDR3: TGTGCCATCAGGGGGGACAGGCTTATGAACACTGAAGCTTTCTTT. Encoded protein: CAIRGDRLMNTEAFF.

The chain links TRBV28 to TRBJ1-6; the D is unclear. Per germline, CDR1 MDHEN and CDR2 SYDVKM. V was shortened by 7 bases and J by 0 bases, with 19 bases between the two germline ends. This CDR3 is 18 amino acids long. CDR3 bases: TGTGCCAGCAACTCGCTAAGCGGAATAGTCTCCTATAATTCACCCCTCCACTTT. It specifies CASNSLSGIVSYNSPLHF.

The V call is TRBV19, the J call TRBJ2-2; 7 bases line up with TRBD1. The CDR3 has 13 amino acids. Germline V CDR1 and CDR2: LNHDA, SQIVND (reference sequence). The V segment lost 5 bases and the J segment 7 bases; nucleotides outside the gene matches: 4. CDR3 amino acids: CASSRDRFGELFF. The CDR3 DNA reads as TGTGCCAGTAGTCGGGACAGATTCGGGGAGCTGTTTTTT.

The CDR3, as DNA: TGTGCCACTAAAGGGGGGATTAGTACAGATACGCAGTATTTT. Its protein product is CATKGGISTDTQYF. The chain is built from TRBV2 and TRBJ2-3; D may correspond to TRBD1 or TRBD2 (6 bases each). The CDR3 is made up of 14 amino acids. CDR1 SNHLY and CDR2 FYNNEI come from the germline V gene. V was trimmed by 10 bases and J by 3 bases, leaving 17 bases between them.

The chain links TRBV14 to TRBJ2-1; TRBD2 matches 7 bases. Germline V gene sequence: CDR1 SGHDN, CDR2 FVKESK. This CDR3 spans 14 amino acids. Trimming took 3 bases from V and 6 from J; bases not matched to a gene: 5. In DNA, the CDR3 is TGTGCCAGCAGCCATGAGACTAGCAGCAATGAGCAGTTCTTC. Protein: CASSHETSSNEQFF.

With respect to this clone: Other DNA sequences in this sample translate to the same CDR3. The gene calls are TRBV28 and TRBJ2-3; D possibly corresponds to TRBD2 (7 bases). Trimming removed 9 bases from V and 1 base from J, with 11 bases in between. Germline CDR1 MDHEN, CDR2 SYDVKM. The CDR3 extends over 13 amino acids. The CDR3 here is CASGGGGTDTQYF. CDR3 DNA sequence: TGTGCCAGTGGAGGGGGGGGCACAGATACGCAGTATTTT.

V usage is TRBV10-3 and J usage is TRBJ1-1, with 9 positions matching TRBD1. V was clipped by 7 bases and J by 5 bases; unmatched bases: 5. Per germline, CDR1 ENHRY and CDR2 SYGVKD. The CDR3 totals 13 residues. This CDR3 is CAINPTGGTEAFF. The CDR3 DNA reads as TGTGCCATCAACCCGACAGGGGGTACTGAAGCTTTCTTT.